The 14 T cell receptor beta chains below all came from one sample that was sequenced in a study of technical replicates of blood from several donors. Some clones are missing from TCRdb's copy, which holds only in-frame ones; the method was immunoSEQ multiplex PCR. There are almost 70,000 clones in the sample; roughly nine tenths occur only once, and roughly 4.3% lies in the top ten. The source material was PBMCs. The source of these receptors is a human donor in good health. Some clones in this sample may be carry-over from other donors' samples.

This rearrangement joins TRBV5-4 to TRBJ2-2, with D possibly being TRBD2 (5 bases). V lost 4 bases to trimming and J lost 5 bases, with 18 bases between them. The CDR3 is 16 amino acids. Germline assignment: CDR1 SGHNT and CDR2 YYREEE (reference sequence). The CDR3 sequence: CASSRTVIGETGELFF. As DNA, the CDR3 is TGTGCCAGCAGCCGGACGGTTATTGGGGAGACCGGGGAGCTGTTTTTT.

The chain couples TRBV2 to TRBJ1-5; D unclear. Trimming took off 8 bases at V and 0 bases at J, with 11 bases between the two ends. The CDR3 totals 14 residues. Germline assignment: CDR1 SNHLY and CDR2 FYNNEI. DNA for the CDR3: TGTGCCAGCGGAAGGGAGATTAGCAATCAGCCCCAGCATTTT. It translates to CASGREISNQPQHF. Variable domain in full (rest from reference TRBV2 and TRBJ1-5): EPEVTQTPSHQVTQMGQEVILRCVPISNHLYFYWYRQILGQKVEFLVSFYNNEISEKSEIFDDQFSVERPDGSNFTLKIRSTKLEDSAMYFCASGREISNQPQHFGDGTRLSIL.

The chain employs TRBV7-3 and TRBJ2-1; weak D call: TRBD2 (5 bases). CDR1 and CDR2 from the germline V gene are SGHTA and FQGTGA. The V and J ends lost 2 bases and 0 bases respectively, with 17 bases between them. This CDR3 comprises 18 residues. The CDR3 protein is CASSLQPSSRSSYNEQFF. In DNA, the CDR3 is TGTGCCAGCAGCTTACAGCCTAGCAGTAGGTCCTCCTACAATGAGCAGTTCTTC.

The genes are TRBV7-3 and TRBJ2-5, with TRBD2 matching over 11 bases. The CDR3 spans 15 residues. V shed 5 bases and J 13 bases; nucleotides not matched to a gene: 15. Per germline, CDR1 SGHTA and CDR2 FQGTGA. The CDR3 loop is CASSPGPASGGPMYF. DNA of the CDR3: TGTGCCAGCAGCCCTGGTCCGGCTAGCGGGGGGCCCATGTACTTC.

V and J are TRBV7-2 and TRBJ2-1, with 7 bases fitting TRBD1. The V and J ends lost 3 bases and 5 bases, in that order; junction bases with no gene match: 1. The CDR3 covers 13 residues. CDR1 SGHTA and CDR2 FQGNSA come from the germline V gene. CDR3 protein: CASSFQGDNEQFF. The CDR3 DNA sequence: TGTGCCAGCAGCTTCCAGGGGGACAATGAGCAGTTCTTC.

The J gene is TRBJ2-1, the V gene TRBV4-1; the D gene is possibly TRBD1 (6 bases). Trimming took 2 bases from V and 0 from J, leaving 14 bases between them. Per the germline V gene, CDR1 is MGHRA and CDR2 is YSYEKL. The CDR3 runs 17 residues. The CDR3 protein is CASSQLTGQSSYNEQFF. CDR3 bases: TGCGCCAGCAGCCAACTTACTGGACAGAGCTCCTACAATGAGCAGTTCTTC.

This chain uses TRBV6-5 with TRBJ2-1; TRBD2 is a possible D gene (6 bases). Germline CDR1 MNHEY, CDR2 SVGAGI. Trimming cost V 5 bases and J 5 bases, with 16 bases left between them. The CDR3 length is 15 residues. The CDR3 nucleotides are TGTGCCAGCAGTCCACGTGGGGACTTTAACAATGAGCAGTTCTTC. Encoded protein: CASSPRGDFNNEQFF.

V gene TRBV12-5 combines with J gene TRBJ2-1; no clear D gene. The V and J ends lost 3 bases and 0 bases respectively, with 9 bases between them. This CDR3 spans 15 amino acids. Germline V gene lookup returns CDR1 LGHNT and CDR2 FRNRAP. The DNA for the CDR3 is TGTGCTAGTGGTTTAGAGGAAAGCTCCTACAATGAGCAGTTCTTC. Amino acids: CASGLEESSYNEQFF.

The rearrangement uses TRBV2 and TRBJ2-3, with 7 bases aligning to TRBD1. This CDR3 has 13 residues. The ends lost 7 bases at V and 6 bases at J; junction bases unmatched: 7. The V gene's germline CDR1 is SNHLY and CDR2 FYNNEI. CDR3 nucleotide sequence: TGTGCCAGCACCCAACAGGGGCCGGATACGCAGTATTTT. Amino acid sequence: CASTQQGPDTQYF. The full variable domain, rest sourced from reference TRBV2 and TRBJ2-3, is EPEVTQTPSHQVTQMGQEVILRCVPISNHLYFYWYRQILGQKVEFLVSFYNNEISEKSEIFDDQFSVERPDGSNFTLKIRSTKLEDSAMYFCASTQQGPDTQYFGPGTRLTVL.

The J gene is TRBJ2-7, the V gene TRBV15; 8 bases match TRBD2. In germline, CDR1 is LNHNV, CDR2 YYDKDF (reference sequence). The CDR3 is 14 amino acids. Trimming removed 6 bases from V and 3 bases from J; junction bases left unmatched: 7. The CDR3 DNA reads TGTGCCACCAGGGCGGGGGGACTGAACTACGAGCAGTACTTC. Amino acids: CATRAGGLNYEQYF.

The rearrangement links TRBV7-2 to TRBJ1-6, with D hard to call. Germline lookup yields CDR1 SGHTA and CDR2 FQGNSA. This CDR3 has 14 amino acids. V lost 6 bases and J lost 6, with 12 bases in between. CDR3 sequence: CASRAVGGNSPLHF. Written as DNA, the CDR3 is TGTGCCAGCAGGGCAGTGGGAGGTAATTCACCCCTCCACTTT.

This sequence joins TRBV7-2 and TRBJ1-2; D might be TRBD1 (5 bases). This CDR3 is 13 amino acids long. V was clipped by 10 bases and J by 7 bases, with 19 bases between them. Germline CDR1 reads SGHTA; CDR2 reads FQGNSA. DNA of the CDR3: TGTGCCACCACAGGACGGGCAGGTAGTGGCTACACCTTC. Translated, it gives CATTGRAGSGYTF.

This clone was observed once. The rearrangement uses TRBV7-2 and TRBJ2-2; possible D gene TRBD2, 6 bases. This CDR3 comprises 15 residues. V dropped 5 bases and J dropped 5 bases, with 15 bases sitting between them. Germline CDR1 SGHTA, CDR2 FQGNSA. CDR3 protein: CASSESFRETGELFF. The CDR3 nucleotides read TGTGCCAGCAGCGAATCCTTTCGGGAGACCGGGGAGCTGTTTTTT.

The V and J genes are TRBV7-2 and TRBJ2-2, with TRBD2 identical over 15 bases. V shed 1 base and J 1 base; nucleotides not matched to a gene: 1. This CDR3 spans 18 amino acids. Germline assignment: CDR1 SGHTA and CDR2 FQGNSA. CDR3: CASSLGTSGGVNTGELFF. CDR3 sequence (DNA): TGTGCCAGCAGCTTAGGGACTAGCGGGGGGGTGAACACCGGGGAGCTGTTTTTT.